The 23 T cell receptor beta chains below were found in one sample sequenced in a study of CD8 T cells in Susac syndrome. Reverse transcription of about 0.45 to 1 ug RNA was performed with random hexamers. Via MiXCR, TCRdb re-called the immunoSEQ multiplex PCR reads, giving one row per CDR3 protein. The sample consists of about 400,000 distinct CDR3 sequences, 85% to 90% of them appearing once. The sequencing input was CD8+ T cells from PBMCs. Every receptor here comes from a human donor with multiple sclerosis.

The rearrangement links TRBV4-1 to TRBJ2-3; 8 bases map to TRBD2. Germline lookup yields CDR1 MGHRA and CDR2 YSYEKL. V dropped 1 base and J dropped 3; count of bases not matched to a gene: 3. The CDR3 has 15 residues. For the CDR3, the DNA is TGCGCCAGCAGCCAAGGGCAGCGGGAGACAGATACGCAGTATTTT. Its translation is CASSQGQRETDTQYF.

The rearrangement uses TRBV7-8 and TRBJ2-7, with D perhaps TRBD1 or TRBD2 (5 bases each). The germline V gene has CDR1 SGHVS and CDR2 FQNEAQ. There are 12 residues in the CDR3. V was cut by 8 bases and J by 5 bases, with 13 bases left in between. The CDR3 DNA follows: TGTGCCAGCGGTTTCTTGGGGGACGAGCAGTACTTC. Amino acids: CASGFLGDEQYF.

The J gene is TRBJ1-2, the V gene TRBV6-5; D call uncertain. There are 15 residues in the CDR3. Germline V gene lookup returns CDR1 MNHEY and CDR2 SVGAGI. V lost 7 bases and J 0 bases, leaving 15 bases between the germline ends. CDR3 residues: CASTPYLAANYGYTF. The CDR3 DNA reads TGTGCCAGCACCCCTTACCTGGCAGCTAACTATGGCTACACCTTC.

This chain links TRBV9 with TRBJ2-1, with TRBD2 matching over 7 bases. The CDR3 extends over 15 amino acids. Germline loops: CDR1 SGDLS, CDR2 YYNGEE. V lost 0 bases to trimming and J lost 5 bases; unmatched junction nucleotides: 5. The CDR3 region has the DNA TGTGCCAGCAGCGTAGGAGGGAGGGGCAACAATGAGCAGTTCTTC. This sequence encodes CASSVGGRGNNEQFF.

The rearrangement links TRBV20-1 to TRBJ1-5; D unclear. The V end was cut by 5 bases, the J end by 3 bases, with 8 bases between. Germline CDR1 DFQATT, CDR2 SNEGSKA (reference sequence). This CDR3 has 12 amino acids. Here the CDR3 DNA reads TGCAGTGCTGGACTCCACAATCAGCCCCAGCATTTT. Amino acids: CSAGLHNQPQHF.

This clonotype has a single count. The chain couples TRBV13 to TRBJ2-1, with 8 bases fitting TRBD2. The CDR3 runs to 15 residues. Germline trimming cut 6 bases from V and 6 bases from J; bases unmatched to any gene: 10. The germline V gene has CDR1 PRHDT and CDR2 FYEKMQ (reference sequence). CDR3 DNA sequence: TGTGCCAGCAGTCTTAGAGCGGGAGAGGTCAATGAGCAGTTCTTC. Its translation is CASSLRAGEVNEQFF.

This chain connects TRBV5-5 to TRBJ1-1; D call uncertain. In germline, CDR1 is SGHKS, CDR2 YYEKEE (reference sequence). V dropped 4 bases and J dropped 0 bases, with 13 bases sitting between them. The CDR3 has 15 amino acids. This CDR3 is CASSPPVMLNTEAFF. For the CDR3, the DNA is TGTGCCAGCAGCCCACCCGTAATGCTGAACACTGAAGCTTTCTTT.

This clonotype was recorded a few times. The V gene is TRBV19, the J gene TRBJ2-7, with D maybe TRBD1 (6 bases). V dropped 4 bases and J dropped 4 bases, with 11 bases sitting between them. This CDR3 has 13 residues. The V gene's germline CDR1 is LNHDA and CDR2 SQIVND (reference sequence). CDR3 protein: CASSKPGTYEQYF. DNA for the CDR3: TGTGCCAGTAGTAAACCGGGGACATACGAGCAGTACTTC.

The rearrangement joins TRBV6-1 to TRBJ2-1, with 11 bases identical to TRBD2. In germline, CDR1 is MNHNS, CDR2 SASEGT. The J segment lost 5 bases and the V segment lost 2 bases, leaving 8 bases of the junction unmatched. The CDR3 is made up of 17 amino acids. The CDR3 reads CASSELGSGGANNEQFF. The DNA of the CDR3 is TGTGCCAGCAGTGAATTGGGTAGCGGGGGGGCGAACAATGAGCAGTTCTTC.

The chain employs TRBV10-3 and TRBJ2-1; 7 positions match TRBD2. Germline CDR1 and CDR2: ENHRY and SYGVKD. The CDR3 extends over 13 amino acids. Trimming took 0 bases from V and 15 from J; bases not matched to a gene: 8. The CDR3 is CAISESREIPRFF. CDR3 coding DNA: TGTGCCATCAGTGAGTCGCGGGAGATCCCCCGGTTCTTC.

The V gene is TRBV28, the J gene TRBJ2-7; TRBD1 aligns across 8 bases. The CDR3 is 16 residues long. V was pared by 7 bases and J by 5 bases, with 16 bases of the junction left unmatched. Per germline, CDR1 MDHEN and CDR2 SYDVKM. The CDR3 sequence: CASNPLGQGALHEQYF. CDR3 nucleotides: TGTGCCAGCAACCCCTTGGGGCAGGGGGCACTCCACGAGCAGTACTTC. The entire variable domain, with the rest obtained from reference TRBV28 and TRBJ2-7, is as follows: DVKVTQSSRYLVKRTGEKVFLECVQDMDHENMFWYRQDPGLGLRLIYFSYDVKMKEKGDIPEGYSVSREKKERFSLILESASTNQTSMYLCASNPLGQGALHEQYFGPGTRLTVT.

This chain joins TRBV2 and TRBJ1-5; D gene uncertain. Germline CDR1 reads SNHLY; CDR2 reads FYNNEI. V shed 5 bases and J shed 9 bases, with 14 bases lying between them. This CDR3 has 13 amino acids. The CDR3 bases are TGTGCCAGCAGTACAAGCGTAGGTCTGCCCCAGCATTTT. This translates into CASSTSVGLPQHF.

V is TRBV27 and J is TRBJ2-7; 8 bases map to TRBD1. The germline V gene has CDR1 MNHEY and CDR2 SMNVEV (reference sequence). The CDR3 has 13 residues. After removal of 6 bases from V and 6 bases from J, the junction contained 7 bases not matched to a gene. CDR3 bases: TGTGCCAGCAGGACGGACAGGGTGGGCGAGCAGTACTTC. It codes for CASRTDRVGEQYF.

This sequence joins TRBV13 and TRBJ1-2, with D uncertain. Trimming removed 4 bases from V and 4 bases from J, with 10 bases in between. Per germline, CDR1 PRHDT and CDR2 FYEKMQ (reference sequence). The CDR3 runs 13 residues. CDR3 region: CASSYTNTYGYTF. The CDR3 DNA reads TGTGCCAGCAGCTATACGAATACCTATGGCTACACCTTC.

This chain joins TRBV19 and TRBJ2-4; tentatively, D is TRBD1 (6 bases). The V end lost 1 base, the J end lost 6 bases, and 16 bases lay between the germline ends. CDR3 length equals 16 residues. Germline V gene lookup returns CDR1 LNHDA and CDR2 SQIVND (reference sequence). The CDR3 DNA sequence: TGTGCCAGTAGTATAGCCCGGGAAGGGACAACAAACATTCAGTACTTC. Translation: CASSIAREGTTNIQYF.

This clonotype was picked up one time. The chain is built from TRBV6-5 and TRBJ2-2; 7 bases agree with TRBD2. CDR1 and CDR2 (germline): MNHEY, SVGAGI. The V gene end was trimmed by 2 bases and the J gene end by 5 bases; junction bases not matched to a gene: 2. The length of the CDR3 is 14 residues. CDR3 nucleotide sequence: TGTGCCAGCAGTTACGGGGGGGAAACCGGGGAGCTGTTTTTT. Its translation: CASSYGGETGELFF.

The chain uses TRBV28 and TRBJ2-7; 11 bases are a match to TRBD2. Germline CDR1 is MDHEN and CDR2 is SYDVKM. CDR3 length: 19 amino acids. V was pared by 4 bases and J by 3 bases, with 17 bases of the junction left unmatched. CDR3 DNA sequence: TGTGCCAGCAGTTCCCCGCTACAAGATGCCGGGACTAGCGGCTACGAGCAGTACTTC. It yields the protein CASSSPLQDAGTSGYEQYF.

The chain joins TRBV11-2 to TRBJ1-1; no reliable D call. Germline values: CDR1 SGHAT, CDR2 FQNNGV. Trimming removed 1 base from V and 0 bases from J, with 6 bases in between. The CDR3 extends over 14 amino acids. The CDR3 sequence is CASSLGEVNTEAFF. CDR3 DNA sequence: TGTGCCAGCAGCTTAGGGGAGGTGAACACTGAAGCTTTCTTT.

The chain couples TRBV4-1 to TRBJ1-2; D is unresolved. Germline values: CDR1 MGHRA, CDR2 YSYEKL. Trimming removed 1 base from V and 5 bases from J, with 11 bases in between. The CDR3 is 14 residues long. The CDR3 DNA is TGCGCCAGCAGCCAAGCGGGTTTGTTTTATGGCTACACCTTC. Translating gives CASSQAGLFYGYTF.

This rearrangement joins TRBV6-1 to TRBJ2-1; TRBD2 aligns across 8 bases. The CDR3 contains 18 residues. V was pared by 0 bases and J by 3 bases, with 10 bases of the junction left unmatched. CDR1 MNHNS and CDR2 SASEGT come from the germline V gene. CDR3 coding DNA: TGTGCCAGCAGTGAAGCGCTTCCCGGGACTAGTGTCTACAATGAGCAGTTCTTC. It is translated as CASSEALPGTSVYNEQFF.

The chain carries TRBV5-1 and TRBJ1-1; perhaps TRBD1 as D (6 bases). Trimming pared 2 bases from V and 3 bases from J, leaving 14 bases between. CDR3 length: 15 amino acids. Per the germline V gene, CDR1 is SGHRS and CDR2 is YFSETQ. CDR3 sequence (DNA): TGCGCCAGCAGCTTTGGGGGCGTTGAGGACACTGAAGCTTTCTTT. Translated: CASSFGGVEDTEAFF.

This chain's CDR3 is CASSLSGGKGYSGANVLTF. CDR3 coding DNA: TGTGCCAGCAGTTTATCCGGCGGGAAGGGTTACTCTGGGGCCAACGTCCTGACTTTC. This sequence joins TRBV27 and TRBJ2-6; D may be TRBD2 (6 bases). The ends were cut back, 0 bases at V and 0 bases at J, with 15 bases in the middle. The germline V gene encodes CDR1 MNHEY and CDR2 SMNVEV (reference sequence). The CDR3 has 19 amino acids.

The rearrangement joins TRBV4-1 to TRBJ1-1, with D perhaps matching TRBD1 (5 bases). Germline CDR1 MGHRA, CDR2 YSYEKL. V gave up 2 bases and J gave up 4 bases, with 11 bases separating them. This CDR3 has 14 amino acids. CDR3 region: CASSQTGSGTEAFF. For the CDR3, the DNA is TGCGCCAGCAGCCAAACAGGTTCGGGCACTGAAGCTTTCTTT.